This T cell receptor (beta chain) was identified in a study of T-cell reconstitution after alpha-beta-depleted transplantation in children. Unique molecular identifiers were built into the TCRbeta library. MiXCR, run by TCRdb on the PCR reads, gives a single entry per CDR3 protein. This table holds about 490,000 distinct CDR3 sequences, over 9.5% found once. V gave up 4 bases and J gave up 4 bases, with 17 bases separating them. The germline gives CDR1 SGHRS, CDR2 YFSETQ. The CDR3 is 16 amino acids. This clonotype was seen only once. A much larger clone differs by one base, so this may be a read error.

The sequences come from PBMCs, collected before TCRalphabeta/CD19-depleted stem cell transplant. The sequence was obtained from a child younger than 10 with inherited bone marrow failure, due to receive a stem cell transplant. The V call is TRBV5-1, the J call TRBJ2-2; the D is unclear. In nucleotides, the CDR3 is TGCGCCAGCAGCCCTGACCCTCAAGGAGCCACCGGGGAGCTGTTTTTT. This gives the protein CASSPDPQGATGELFF. Full variable domain (remainder filled in from reference TRBV5-1 and TRBJ2-2): KAGVTQTPRYLIKTRGQQVTLSCSPISGHRSVSWYQQTPGQGLQFLFEYFSETQRNKGNFPGRFSGRQFSNSRSEMNVSTLELGDSALYLCASSPDPQGATGELFFGEGSRLTVL.